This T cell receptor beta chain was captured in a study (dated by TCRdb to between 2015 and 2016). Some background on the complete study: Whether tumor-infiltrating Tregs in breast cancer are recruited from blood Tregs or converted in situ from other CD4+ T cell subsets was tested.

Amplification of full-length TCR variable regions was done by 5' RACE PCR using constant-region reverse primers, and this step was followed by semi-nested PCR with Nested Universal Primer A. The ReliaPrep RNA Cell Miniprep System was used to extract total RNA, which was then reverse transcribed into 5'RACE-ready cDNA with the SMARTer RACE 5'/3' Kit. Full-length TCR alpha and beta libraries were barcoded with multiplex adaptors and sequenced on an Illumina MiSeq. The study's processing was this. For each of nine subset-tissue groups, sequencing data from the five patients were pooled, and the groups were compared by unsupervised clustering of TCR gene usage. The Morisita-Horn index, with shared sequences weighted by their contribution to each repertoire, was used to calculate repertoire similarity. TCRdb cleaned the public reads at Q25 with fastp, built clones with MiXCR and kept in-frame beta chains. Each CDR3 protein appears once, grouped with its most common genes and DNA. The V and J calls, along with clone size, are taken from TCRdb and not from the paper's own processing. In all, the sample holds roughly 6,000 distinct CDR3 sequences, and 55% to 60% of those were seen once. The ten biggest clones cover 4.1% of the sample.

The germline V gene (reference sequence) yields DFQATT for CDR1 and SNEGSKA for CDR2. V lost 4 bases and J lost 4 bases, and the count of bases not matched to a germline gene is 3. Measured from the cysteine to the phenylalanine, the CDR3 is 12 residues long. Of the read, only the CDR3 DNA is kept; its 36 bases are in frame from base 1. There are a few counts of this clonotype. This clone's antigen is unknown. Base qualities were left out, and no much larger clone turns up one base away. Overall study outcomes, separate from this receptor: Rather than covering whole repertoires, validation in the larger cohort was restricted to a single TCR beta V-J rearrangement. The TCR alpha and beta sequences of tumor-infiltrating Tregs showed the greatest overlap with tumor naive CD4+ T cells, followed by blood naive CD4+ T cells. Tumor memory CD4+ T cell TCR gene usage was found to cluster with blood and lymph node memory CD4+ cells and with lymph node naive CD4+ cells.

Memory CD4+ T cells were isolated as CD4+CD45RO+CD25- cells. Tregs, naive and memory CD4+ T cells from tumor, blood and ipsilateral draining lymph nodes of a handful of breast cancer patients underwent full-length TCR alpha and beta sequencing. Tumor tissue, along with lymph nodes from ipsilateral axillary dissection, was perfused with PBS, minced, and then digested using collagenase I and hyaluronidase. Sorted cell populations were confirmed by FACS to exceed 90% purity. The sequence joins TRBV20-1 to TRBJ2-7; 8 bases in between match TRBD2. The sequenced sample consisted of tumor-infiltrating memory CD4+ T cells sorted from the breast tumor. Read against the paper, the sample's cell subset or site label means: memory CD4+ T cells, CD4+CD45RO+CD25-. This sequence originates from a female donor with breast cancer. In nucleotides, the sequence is TGCAGTGCTACTGGACTAGCTTACGAGCAGTACTTC. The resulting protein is CSATGLAYEQYF.